The next 3 T cell receptor beta chains were all read from a single sample in a study of T cells after yellow fever vaccination. MiXCR, applied by TCRdb to the 5' RACE reads, yields one record per CDR3 protein. The repertoire holds a few hundred thousand distinct CDR3 sequences, with more than 8.5% as singletons. The starting material was PBMCs, obtained on the day of the first yellow fever vaccination. Source of these receptors: a man between 18 and 29 years old who received the YFV17D yellow fever vaccine.

This clonotype has more than one count but fewer than ten. The chain carries TRBV7-6 and TRBJ2-5, with D possibly being TRBD2 (6 bases). V lost 5 bases and J 2 bases, leaving 9 bases between the germline ends. CDR1 is SGHVS, CDR2 FNYEAQ, per germline. The CDR3 has 13 amino acids. The CDR3 DNA reads as TGTGCCAGCAGCCGGGACTGGCAAGAGACCCAGTACTTC. Amino acid sequence: CASSRDWQETQYF.

This clonotype was found a few times. This chain joins TRBV6-2 or TRBV6-3 and TRBJ2-5; 11 bases align to TRBD2. The trim removed 2 bases at V and 1 base at J, leaving 12 bases unmatched. The CDR3 is 19 amino acids. Germline loops: CDR1 MNHEY, CDR2 SVGEGT. Written as DNA, the CDR3 is TGTGCCAGCAGTTACCCCCAAGCCCCGCTAGCGGGGGGCCAAGAGACCCAGTACTTC. Translation gives CASSYPQAPLAGGQETQYF.

This clonotype was seen ten or more times. The CDR3 here is CASSELTGTEAFF. In nucleotides, the CDR3 is TGTGCCAGCAGTGAATTGACAGGGACTGAAGCTTTCTTT. The chain has TRBV25-1 and TRBJ1-1, with TRBD1 matching 7 bases. The CDR3 runs to 13 residues. Germline V gene lookup returns CDR1 MGHDK and CDR2 SYGVNS. The V segment lost 1 base and the J segment 5 bases; nucleotides outside the gene matches: 1.